The source of this TCR beta chain is a study of CD8+ T cells in alopecia areata. Sequencing used cDNA as its template, made by extracting RNA and reverse transcribing it. Produced via immunoSEQ multiplex PCR; TCRdb's table is partial and in-frame only. The table records some 96,000 clones, roughly two thirds of them present only once. Treatment of the sample: oral pan-JAK inhibitor, 5-10 mg twice daily. The V end was cut by 7 bases, the J end by 4 bases, with 7 bases between. Per the germline V gene, CDR1 is GTSNPN and CDR2 is SVGIG (reference sequence). This CDR3 has 10 residues. The chain uses TRBV30 and TRBJ1-2; D gene uncertain. This sequence originates from a human donor with alopecia areata. Sequenced here: CD8+ T cells sorted from blood, sampled at week 4, from a patient treated with tofacitinib. CDR3 coding DNA: TGTGCCTTCCGGATCTATGGCTACACCTTC. Protein sequence: CAFRIYGYTF.